These 32 T cell receptor beta chains share one sample of origin, sequenced in a study of blood T cell repertoires in COVID-19. Only in-frame clones appear in the TCRdb table, and some are missing; sequencing was by immunoSEQ multiplex PCR. The top ten hold roughly 10% of the sample, which has some 260,000 clones, about 87% seen once. Material for sequencing was peripheral blood. These receptors originate from a woman aged 70-85 years with COVID-19, enrolled during active disease.

This clone was observed a single time. The rearrangement links TRBV18 to TRBJ2-2; D is undetermined. The CDR3 contains 13 residues. The germline gives CDR1 KGHSH, CDR2 LQKENI. Deletions cut 3 bases from V and 8 bases from J, with 10 bases between. CDR3 in amino acids: CASSPSSLGELFF. The DNA of the CDR3 is TGTGCCAGCTCACCTTCCTCCCTAGGGGAGCTGTTTTTT.

In its sample, this clone was seen a few times. This chain links TRBV6-2 or TRBV6-3 with TRBJ1-6; D might be TRBD1 (5 bases). CDR1 is MNHEY, CDR2 SVGEGT, per germline. Trimming pared 2 bases from V and 10 bases from J, leaving 27 bases between. This CDR3 is built from 19 residues. The CDR3 region is CASSYNRRRGEVEESPLHF. Written as DNA, the CDR3 is TGTGCCAGCAGTTACAATAGGAGAAGAGGGGAGGTGGAAGAATCACCCCTCCACTTT.

The genes are TRBV6-2 or TRBV6-3 and TRBJ2-1; 8 nucleotides align to TRBD2. This CDR3 comprises 17 residues. With V trimmed by 8 bases and J by 8 bases, 20 bases remained unmatched. CDR1 is MNHEY and CDR2 is SVGEGT in the germline V gene. This CDR3 is CASGPNAHSGGPHEQFF. The CDR3 bases are TGTGCCAGCGGCCCGAACGCCCATTCGGGAGGGCCCCATGAGCAGTTCTTC.

The chain links TRBV12-3 or TRBV12-4 to TRBJ2-1; the D gene is possibly TRBD1 (6 bases). The length of the CDR3 is 13 residues. The V end lost 1 base, the J end lost 7 bases, and 8 bases lay between the germline ends. CDR3 DNA sequence: TGTGCCAGCAGTTTAGGGCAGGGGAATGAGCAGTTCTTC. Translating gives CASSLGQGNEQFF.

The chain uses TRBV3-1 (or the pseudogene TRBV3-2) and TRBJ1-4; TRBD1 matches at 7 bases. V dropped 4 bases and J dropped 8; count of bases not matched to a gene: 4. The CDR3 is 13 amino acids. Per germline, CDR1 LGHDT and CDR2 YNNKEL (reference sequence). In DNA form, the CDR3 reads TGTGCCAGCAGCCCCACGGGACAGGAAAAACTGTTTTTT. It translates to CASSPTGQEKLFF.

The chain combines TRBV5-1 with TRBJ1-5, with TRBD1 identical over 8 bases. This CDR3 spans 16 amino acids. The V segment lost 2 bases and the J segment 7 bases; nucleotides outside the gene matches: 11. CDR1 and CDR2 (germline): SGHRS, YFSETQ. CDR3 sequence (DNA): TGCGCCAGCAGCTTAGGCTCAGGGGGCGCAGGGCAGCCCCAGCATTTT. This gives the protein CASSLGSGGAGQPQHF.

V and J are TRBV6-1 and TRBJ1-1; D gene uncertain. The V and J ends lost 2 bases and 1 base respectively, with 11 bases between them. The CDR3 consists of 15 residues. Germline V CDR1 and CDR2: MNHNS, SASEGT. The CDR3 nucleotides read TGTGCCAGCAGTGAACTCGGGGTAAAGAACACTGAAGCTTTCTTT. This translates into CASSELGVKNTEAFF.

The genes are TRBV5-4 and TRBJ2-5; maybe TRBD2 (5 bases). V was clipped by 4 bases and J by 5 bases, with 18 bases between them. Germline CDR1 SGHNT, CDR2 YYREEE (reference sequence). The CDR3 sequence is 15 residues long. The chain's CDR3 is CASSLSGLTVETQYF. Written as DNA, the CDR3 is TGTGCCAGCAGCCTAAGTGGACTGACGGTGGAGACCCAGTACTTC.

The chain is built from TRBV3-1 (or the pseudogene TRBV3-2) and TRBJ2-7; D possibly corresponds to TRBD2 (6 bases). V shed 1 base and J shed 3 bases, with 10 bases lying between them. CDR1 is LGHDT, CDR2 YNNKEL, per germline (reference sequence). The CDR3 is made up of 14 amino acids. CDR3 amino acids: CASSQVQGGYEQYF. The CDR3 DNA follows: TGTGCCAGCAGCCAAGTGCAGGGAGGCTACGAGCAGTACTTC.

In this sample, this clone turned up a few times. This chain uses TRBV3-1 (or the pseudogene TRBV3-2) with TRBJ1-6, with D tentatively TRBD1 (6 bases). With 0 bases removed from V and 8 bases from J, the gap between germline ends came to 14 bases. Looked up from germline, CDR1 is LGHDT and CDR2 is YNNKEL (reference sequence). CDR3 size: 16 residues. CDR3 sequence: CASSQDGAGGDSPLHF. CDR3 nucleotides: TGTGCCAGCAGCCAAGATGGGGCGGGGGGCGATTCACCCCTCCACTTT.

V and J are TRBV4-1 and TRBJ2-3; D is possibly TRBD1 (6 bases). With 1 base removed from V and 7 bases from J, the gap between germline ends came to 9 bases. Germline V gene lookup returns CDR1 MGHRA and CDR2 YSYEKL. The CDR3 is made up of 13 amino acids. The CDR3 region has the DNA TGCGCCAGCAGCCAAGGACAGGATAATACGCAGTATTTT. Its translation: CASSQGQDNTQYF.

Comment on this clone: Other DNA sequences in the sample encode the same CDR3. This chain links TRBV7-9 with TRBJ2-3; 8 bases agree with TRBD2. This CDR3 spans 16 amino acids. CDR1 SEHNR and CDR2 FQNEAQ come from the germline V gene (reference sequence). V lost 1 base, J lost 1 base, and 4 bases stayed unmatched. This CDR3 is CASSLVSGGGTDTQYF. Here the CDR3 DNA reads TGTGCCAGCAGCTTAGTCAGCGGGGGCGGCACAGATACGCAGTATTTT.

The chain uses TRBV24-1 and TRBJ1-2; D is unclear. Trimming stripped 6 bases from V and 4 bases from J, with 8 bases between. Germline V gives CDR1 KGHDR, CDR2 SFDVKD. There are 12 residues in the CDR3. CDR3 DNA sequence: TGTGCCACCAGTTACCGGGGCTATGGCTACACCTTC. Its translation: CATSYRGYGYTF.

The chain couples TRBV9 to TRBJ1-1; no definite D call. There are 15 residues in the CDR3. Trimming removed 4 bases at V and 1 base at J, with 14 bases between. Germline loops: CDR1 SGDLS, CDR2 YYNGEE. CDR3 sequence reads: CASSPNRGGNTEAFF. The CDR3 DNA follows: TGTGCCAGCAGCCCGAACCGGGGTGGGAACACTGAAGCTTTCTTT.

The chain has TRBV2 and TRBJ2-7; TRBD2 matches at 9 bases. Germline assignment: CDR1 SNHLY and CDR2 FYNNEI. This CDR3 has 14 amino acids. V was clipped by 8 bases and J by 2 bases; unmatched bases: 7. CDR3 bases: TGTGCCAGCGGGGCTAGCGGGGAGACCTACGAGCAGTACTTC. Protein product: CASGASGETYEQYF.

V gene TRBV28 combines with J gene TRBJ2-1; 7 bases are shared with TRBD1. Germline CDR1 reads MDHEN; CDR2 reads SYDVKM. The CDR3 runs 13 residues. Trimming removed 6 bases from V and 4 bases from J; junction bases left unmatched: 3. In DNA form, the CDR3 reads TGTGCCAGCAGAAAACAGGGGTACAATGAGCAGTTCTTC. Translating gives CASRKQGYNEQFF.

This clone was detected only a few times. This rearrangement joins TRBV28 to TRBJ1-2; D gene ambiguous. The CDR3 spans 14 residues. V lost 3 bases and J 2 bases, leaving 10 bases between the germline ends. Germline V gene lookup returns CDR1 MDHEN and CDR2 SYDVKM. CDR3 sequence reads: CASSFDIRNYGYTF. The CDR3 DNA follows: TGTGCCAGCAGTTTTGACATCCGGAACTATGGCTACACCTTC.

The chain employs TRBV19 and TRBJ1-1, with 11 bases fitting TRBD1. CDR3 length: 15 residues. The J segment lost 3 bases and the V segment lost 6 bases, leaving 6 bases of the junction unmatched. Looked up from germline, CDR1 is LNHDA and CDR2 is SQIVND (reference sequence). The CDR3 region has the DNA TGTGCCAGTAGGGGACGGGACAGGGGGGACACTGAAGCTTTCTTT. It codes for CASRGRDRGDTEAFF.

V gene TRBV19 combines with J gene TRBJ2-2; 15 bases are a match to TRBD2. V lost 6 bases to trimming and J lost 5 bases; unmatched junction nucleotides: 10. CDR1 and CDR2 (germline): LNHDA, SQIVND (reference sequence). CDR3 length equals 18 residues. This CDR3 reads CASSKAGTSGGRTGELFF. In nucleotides, the CDR3 is TGTGCCAGTAGCAAAGCCGGGACTAGCGGGGGGCGAACCGGGGAGCTGTTTTTT.

The chain combines TRBV15 with TRBJ2-5, with 11 bases matching TRBD2. This CDR3 is 16 amino acids long. Germline trimming cut 2 bases from V and 2 bases from J; bases unmatched to any gene: 4. Germline assignment: CDR1 LNHNV and CDR2 YYDKDF (reference sequence). The CDR3 spells CATSRPSSGRQETQYF. Here the CDR3 DNA reads TGTGCCACCAGCAGACCCTCTAGCGGGAGGCAAGAGACCCAGTACTTC.

The chain employs TRBV14 and TRBJ2-5; D is unresolved. The V gene lost 1 base and the J gene lost 5 bases, with 11 bases spanning the gap. The germline V gene encodes CDR1 SGHDN and CDR2 FVKESK. The CDR3 totals 14 residues. CDR3 sequence: CASSQGFRLETQYF. CDR3 DNA sequence: TGTGCCAGCAGCCAAGGTTTCAGGCTGGAGACCCAGTACTTC.

The chain recombines TRBV28 with TRBJ2-1; 12 nucleotides match TRBD2. Germline V gene sequence: CDR1 MDHEN, CDR2 SYDVKM. V lost 6 bases, J lost 8 bases, and 11 bases stayed unmatched. The CDR3 runs 16 residues. The DNA of the CDR3 is TGTGCCAGCAGGACCTGGACTAGCGGGAAGGGCGATGAGCAGTTCTTC. Protein: CASRTWTSGKGDEQFF.

The CDR3 region is CASSLASGGNRGEQYF. The CDR3 DNA reads TGTGCCAGCAGCTTAGCGTCGGGGGGGAATAGGGGCGAGCAGTACTTC. The chain carries TRBV7-8 and TRBJ2-7; TRBD2 matches 8 bases. CDR3 length: 16 residues. The trim removed 0 bases at V and 6 bases at J, leaving 10 bases unmatched. The germline gives CDR1 SGHVS, CDR2 FQNEAQ.

The rearrangement joins TRBV14 to TRBJ2-7; 9 bases line up with TRBD2. Trimming took 1 base from V and 2 from J; bases not matched to a gene: 0. The CDR3 totals 14 residues. The germline V gene has CDR1 SGHDN and CDR2 FVKESK. The CDR3 DNA sequence: TGTGCCAGCAGCCAAGCTAGCGGGACCTACGAGCAGTACTTC. Translating gives CASSQASGTYEQYF.

The rearrangement links TRBV3-1 (or the pseudogene TRBV3-2) to TRBJ2-7, with 8 bases fitting TRBD2. The CDR3 contains 15 residues. Germline V gene data show CDR1 as LGHDT and CDR2 as YNNKEL (reference sequence). The junction had 7 bases not matched to a gene; V was cut back by 3 bases and J by 3 bases. CDR3 nucleotide sequence: TGTGCCAGCAGCCAGAAAACGGGGGGGGACTACGAGCAGTACTTC. This sequence encodes CASSQKTGGDYEQYF.

V usage is TRBV6-5 and J usage is TRBJ2-7; 8 bases map to TRBD1. CDR3 length: 13 residues. Trimming took 8 bases from V and 3 from J; bases not matched to a gene: 6. The germline gives CDR1 MNHEY, CDR2 SVGAGI. The CDR3 bases are TGTGCCAGCGCAAGGGACAGGAACTACGAGCAGTACTTC. Protein product: CASARDRNYEQYF.

The chain carries TRBV5-1 and TRBJ2-3; D gene unclear. The CDR3 is 16 amino acids. Germline assignment: CDR1 SGHRS and CDR2 YFSETQ. V was shortened by 3 bases and J by 2 bases, with 16 bases between the two germline ends. The CDR3 DNA is TGCGCCAGCAGCTACGCACCTAGTGCCTTCACAGATACGCAGTATTTT. Translation: CASSYAPSAFTDTQYF. Combining the CDR3 with reference TRBV5-1 and TRBJ2-3 gives the whole variable domain KAGVTQTPRYLIKTRGQQVTLSCSPISGHRSVSWYQQTPGQGLQFLFEYFSETQRNKGNFPGRFSGRQFSNSRSEMNVSTLELGDSALYLCASSYAPSAFTDTQYFGPGTRLTVL.

The V call is TRBV20-1, the J call TRBJ1-1; D remains unclear. The ends were cut back, 3 bases at V and 4 bases at J, with 6 bases in the middle. Per the germline V gene, CDR1 is DFQATT and CDR2 is SNEGSKA (reference sequence). The CDR3 runs to 11 residues. The CDR3 loop reads CSARAATEAFF. The CDR3 bases are TGCAGTGCTAGGGCGGCCACTGAAGCTTTCTTT.

This rearrangement joins TRBV2 to TRBJ1-3; 11 nucleotides match TRBD1. Per germline, CDR1 SNHLY and CDR2 FYNNEI. The CDR3 totals 14 residues. V dropped 6 bases and J dropped 6; count of bases not matched to a gene: 4. CDR3 bases: TGTGCCAGCAGCGACGGACAGGGGGCAAACACCATATATTTT. It codes for CASSDGQGANTIYF.

The chain combines TRBV6-6 with TRBJ2-7; perhaps TRBD1 as D (6 bases). Germline loops: CDR1 MNHNY, CDR2 SVGAGI (reference sequence). The CDR3 sequence is 13 residues long. The germline V and J ends were trimmed by 8 bases and 5 bases, with 16 bases remaining between them. CDR3 DNA: TGTGCCAGCCGACAGGCGCCCCTTCACGAGCAGTACTTC. The encoded protein is CASRQAPLHEQYF.

The chain links TRBV18 to TRBJ2-2, with 7 nucleotides matching TRBD1. This CDR3 spans 19 amino acids. J lost 0 bases, V lost 4 bases, and 14 bases had no gene match. Germline-derived CDR1 and CDR2 are KGHSH and LQKENI. CDR3 in DNA: TGTGCCAGCTCACGATTACCACCCGACAGGGCACCGAACACCGGGGAGCTGTTTTTT. Its protein is CASSRLPPDRAPNTGELFF.

CDR3 amino acids: CASSSGGYTEAFF. For the CDR3, the DNA is TGTGCCAGCAGTTCGGGGGGGTACACTGAAGCTTTCTTT. V is TRBV12-3 or TRBV12-4 and J is TRBJ1-1, with a possible D match to TRBD1 (5 bases). CDR3 length equals 13 residues. V was trimmed by 4 bases and J by 3 bases, leaving 9 bases between them.